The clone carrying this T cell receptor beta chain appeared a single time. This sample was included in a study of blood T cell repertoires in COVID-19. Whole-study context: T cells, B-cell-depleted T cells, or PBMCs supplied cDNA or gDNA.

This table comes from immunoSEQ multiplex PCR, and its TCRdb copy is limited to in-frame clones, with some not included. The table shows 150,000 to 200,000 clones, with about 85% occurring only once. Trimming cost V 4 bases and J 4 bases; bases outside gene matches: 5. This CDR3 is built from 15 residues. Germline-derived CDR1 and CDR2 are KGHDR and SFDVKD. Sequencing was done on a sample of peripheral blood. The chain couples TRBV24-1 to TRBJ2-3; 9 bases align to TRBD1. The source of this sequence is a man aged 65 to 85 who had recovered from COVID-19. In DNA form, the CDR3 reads TGTGCCACCAGTGACCCCGGACAGGGGTCAGATACGCAGTATTTT. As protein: CATSDPGQGSDTQYF.